One and the same sample provided the 5 T cell receptor beta chains below, sequenced in a study of blood T cell repertoires in COVID-19. Assay used: immunoSEQ multiplex PCR; TCRdb lists only in-frame clones, some missing. Of about 56,000 clones listed, 82% are singletons. The sequenced sample consisted of peripheral blood. Receptors were obtained from a woman at least 80 years old with acute or convalescent COVID-19.

The V call is TRBV28, the J call TRBJ1-1; TRBD1 matches at 7 bases. The germline CDR1 and CDR2 sequences are MDHEN and SYDVKM. This CDR3 is 19 amino acids long. V trimming: 3 bases; J trimming: 0 bases; junction bases outside the gene matches: 16. The CDR3 loop is CASSFLWDPSTGMNTEAFF. DNA of the CDR3: TGTGCCAGCAGTTTTTTGTGGGATCCATCGACAGGGATGAACACTGAAGCTTTCTTT.

This clone was found a few times. The chain combines TRBV7-3 with TRBJ2-3, with 7 nucleotides matching TRBD2. This CDR3 is 18 amino acids long. CDR1 is SGHTA and CDR2 is FQGTGA in the germline V gene. After removal of 2 bases from V and 2 bases from J, the junction contained 13 bases not matched to a gene. The DNA of the CDR3 is TGTGCCAGCAGCTTATACGCCCGGGAGGCCACAAACACAGATACGCAGTATTTT. Its protein is CASSLYAREATNTDTQYF.

The rearrangement joins TRBV9 to TRBJ1-3; D is unclear. CDR3 size: 11 residues. Trimming pared 4 bases from V and 5 bases from J, leaving 4 bases between. Germline CDR1 is SGDLS and CDR2 is YYNGEE. CDR3 sequence reads: CASSSRNTIYF. CDR3 coding DNA: TGTGCCAGCAGCTCAAGAAACACCATATATTTT.

The chain has TRBV5-4 and TRBJ1-1; perhaps TRBD1 as D (6 bases). The CDR3 extends over 16 amino acids. Between the trimmed V and J ends, which lost 0 bases and 0 bases, there was a span of 12 bases. CDR1 and CDR2 from the germline V gene are SGHNT and YYREEE (reference sequence). The CDR3 DNA reads TGTGCCAGCAGCTTGGTCGCGGGGGCCGTGAACACTGAAGCTTTCTTT. It codes for CASSLVAGAVNTEAFF.

V is TRBV9 and J is TRBJ2-2, with TRBD1 identical over 7 bases. Germline V gene sequence: CDR1 SGDLS, CDR2 YYNGEE. The CDR3 is 19 residues long. V lost 4 bases and J lost 4; bases outside the gene matches: 19. The CDR3: CASSPTSSRGQTRTGELFF. The DNA of the CDR3 is TGTGCCAGCAGCCCGACAAGTAGCAGGGGACAGACACGCACCGGGGAGCTGTTTTTT.